This TCR beta chain emerged from a study of glioma-infiltrating T cells. Study details: Low-grade gliomas were grade II; glioblastomas were grade IV at initial diagnosis.

The study's findings and limits: Only very few CDR3 sequences appeared in both tissue and blood.

Remarks on this clonotype: Its antigen is unknown.

The iRepertoire nested amplicon-rescue multiplex PCR amplified TCR alpha and beta CDR3s from RNA. Each CDR3 protein is one row after TCRdb ran MiXCR on the multiplex PCR reads. The data contain 300,000 to 400,000 distinct CDR3 sequences, about 40% of them seen just once; the ten biggest clones take up about 11%. This CDR3 contains 12 residues. With 4 bases removed from V and 1 base from J, the gap between germline ends came to 5 bases. The V gene's germline CDR1 is SGHTA and CDR2 FQGNSA. The chain links TRBV7-2 to TRBJ2-7; D is unclear. Sample: glioma tissue, nonneoplastic brain tissue, or PBMCs (not recorded which). This clonotype was obtained from a human donor with low-grade glioma or glioblastoma, undergoing nonglioma brain surgery, or in good health (not recorded which). The CDR3 DNA reads TGTGCCAGCAGCTGGTCGTCCTACGAGCAGTACTTC. Translated: CASSWSSYEQYF.